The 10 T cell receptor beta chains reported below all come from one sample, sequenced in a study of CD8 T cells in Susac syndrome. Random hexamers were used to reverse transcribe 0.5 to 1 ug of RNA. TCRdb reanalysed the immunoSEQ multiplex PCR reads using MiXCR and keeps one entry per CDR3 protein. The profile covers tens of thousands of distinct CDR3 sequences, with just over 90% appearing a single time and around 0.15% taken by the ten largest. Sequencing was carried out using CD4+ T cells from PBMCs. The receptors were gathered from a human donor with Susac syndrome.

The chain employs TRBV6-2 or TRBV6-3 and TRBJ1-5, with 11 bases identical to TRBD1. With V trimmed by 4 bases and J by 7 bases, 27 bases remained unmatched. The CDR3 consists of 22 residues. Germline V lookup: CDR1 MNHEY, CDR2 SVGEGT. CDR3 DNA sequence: TGTGCCAGCAGTTTAATTTGGGACAGGGGGATCGAGTGGGGATCTTTGGACCAGCCCCAGCATTTT. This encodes CASSLIWDRGIEWGSLDQPQHF.

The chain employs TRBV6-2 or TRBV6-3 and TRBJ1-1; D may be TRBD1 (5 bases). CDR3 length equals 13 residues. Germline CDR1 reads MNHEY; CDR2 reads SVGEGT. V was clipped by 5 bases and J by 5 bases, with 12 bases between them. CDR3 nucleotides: TGTGCCAGCAGTCAGGCCAGGGTTACTGAAGCTTTCTTT. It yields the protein CASSQARVTEAFF.

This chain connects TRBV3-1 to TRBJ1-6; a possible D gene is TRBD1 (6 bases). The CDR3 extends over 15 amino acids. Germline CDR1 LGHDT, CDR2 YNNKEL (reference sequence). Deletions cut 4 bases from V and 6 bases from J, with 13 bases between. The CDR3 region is CASSPQGSRNSPLHF. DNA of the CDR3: TGTGCCAGCAGCCCTCAGGGGTCGCGTAATTCACCCCTCCACTTT.

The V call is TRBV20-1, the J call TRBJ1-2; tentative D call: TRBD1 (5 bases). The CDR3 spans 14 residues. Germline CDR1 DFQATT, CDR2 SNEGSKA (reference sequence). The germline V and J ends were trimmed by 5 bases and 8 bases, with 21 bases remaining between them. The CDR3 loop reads CSAGAGTTSRGYTF. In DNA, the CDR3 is TGCAGTGCTGGCGCCGGGACCACTTCTAGGGGCTACACCTTC.

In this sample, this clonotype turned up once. CDR3 region: CASSRRQGAKGLAVRASTDTQYF. CDR3 nucleotides: TGTGCCAGCAGCCGACGACAGGGGGCAAAAGGACTAGCGGTTCGTGCTAGCACAGATACGCAGTATTTT. J is TRBJ2-3 and V is TRBV3-1; the D call may be TRBD1 or TRBD2 (10 bases each). V lost 4 bases and J 0 bases, leaving 35 bases between the germline ends. CDR1 and CDR2 (germline): LGHDT, YNNKEL (reference sequence). The CDR3 has 23 amino acids.

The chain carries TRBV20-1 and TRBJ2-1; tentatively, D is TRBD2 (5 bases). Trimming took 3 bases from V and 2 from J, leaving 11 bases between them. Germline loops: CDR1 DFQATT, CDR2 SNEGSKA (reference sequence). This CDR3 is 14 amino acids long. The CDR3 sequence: CSASGVLAYNEQFF. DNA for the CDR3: TGCAGTGCTAGCGGGGTATTAGCCTACAATGAGCAGTTCTTC.

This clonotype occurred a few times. CDR3 protein: CASSFGPLNTEAFF. The CDR3, as DNA: TGTGCCAGCAGCTTTGGACCGTTGAACACTGAAGCTTTCTTT. This chain links TRBV7-9 with TRBJ1-1; D is unresolved. In germline, CDR1 is SEHNR, CDR2 FQNEAQ (reference sequence). Trimming shortened V by 3 bases and J by 0 bases, and 8 bases separated the two germline ends. The CDR3 runs 14 residues.

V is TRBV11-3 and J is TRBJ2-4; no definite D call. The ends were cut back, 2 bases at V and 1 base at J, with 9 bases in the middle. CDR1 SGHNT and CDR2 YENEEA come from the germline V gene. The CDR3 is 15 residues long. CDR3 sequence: CASSLNWGAKNIQYF. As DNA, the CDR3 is TGTGCCAGCAGCTTAAATTGGGGTGCCAAAAACATTCAGTACTTC.

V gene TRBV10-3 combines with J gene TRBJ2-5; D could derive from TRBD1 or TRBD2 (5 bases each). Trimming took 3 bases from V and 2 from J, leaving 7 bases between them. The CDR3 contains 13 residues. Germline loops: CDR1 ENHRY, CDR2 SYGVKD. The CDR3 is CAISDWGQETQYF. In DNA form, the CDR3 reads TGTGCCATCAGTGATTGGGGGCAAGAGACCCAGTACTTC.

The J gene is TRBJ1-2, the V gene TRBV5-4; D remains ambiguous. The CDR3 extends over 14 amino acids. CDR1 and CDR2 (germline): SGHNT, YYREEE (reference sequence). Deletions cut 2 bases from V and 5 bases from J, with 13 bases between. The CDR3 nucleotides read TGTGCCAGCAGCTTTAAACCCCCCGGGTATGGCTACACCTTC. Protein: CASSFKPPGYGYTF.